Below, 10 T cell receptor beta chains from the same sample are listed, as sequenced in a study of neoadjuvant anti-PD-1 for oral cavity cancer. The assay was immunoSEQ multiplex PCR, and TCRdb's table has in-frame clones only and misses some. The data show fewer than 20,000 clones, with around 72% seen just once and approximately 2.7% held by the top ten. The sequencing here drew on PBMCs, taken before nivolumab (anti-PD-1) treatment. All receptors come from a person between 40 and 79 years old with oral cavity squamous cell carcinoma.

This rearrangement joins TRBV2 to TRBJ2-5; the D gene is possibly TRBD2 (6 bases). This CDR3 has 15 residues. Germline-derived CDR1 and CDR2 are SNHLY and FYNNEI. V lost 2 bases, J lost 5 bases, and 15 bases lay in between. The CDR3 sequence is CASSESRSGVETQYF. The CDR3, as DNA: TGTGCCAGCAGTGAAAGTCGGTCGGGAGTCGAGACCCAGTACTTC.

The J gene is TRBJ2-3, the V gene TRBV13; 8 positions agree with TRBD2. Per the germline V gene, CDR1 is PRHDT and CDR2 is FYEKMQ (reference sequence). The CDR3 consists of 17 residues. The V and J ends lost 5 bases and 2 bases, in that order; junction bases with no gene match: 12. For the CDR3, the DNA is TGTGCCAGCAGCGCGGGAGGACAGTTTTCATTCACAGATACGCAGTATTTT. It is translated as CASSAGGQFSFTDTQYF.

The chain carries TRBV5-4 and TRBJ1-3; D uncertain. V lost 0 bases, J lost 2 bases, and 9 bases lay in between. CDR1 and CDR2 from the germline V gene are SGHNT and YYREEE (reference sequence). The CDR3 loop spans 15 amino acids. The DNA of the CDR3 is TGTGCCAGCAGCTTGGGGGTCGGGGCTGGAAACACCATATATTTT. Its protein product is CASSLGVGAGNTIYF.

The chain joins TRBV4-1 to TRBJ2-7; D may be TRBD2 (6 bases). CDR1 and CDR2 (germline): MGHRA, YSYEKL. The CDR3 consists of 13 residues. Trimming took off 0 bases at V and 9 bases at J, with 12 bases between the two ends. The CDR3 reads CASSQELLGGQYF. The CDR3 bases are TGCGCCAGCAGCCAAGAACTCCTGGGAGGGCAGTACTTC.

The V call is TRBV10-2, the J call TRBJ2-1; 12 nucleotides line up with TRBD2. After removal of 6 bases from V and 4 bases from J, the junction contained 7 bases not matched to a gene. This CDR3 spans 16 amino acids. From germline, CDR1 is WSHSY and CDR2 SAAADI. CDR3 DNA sequence: TGCGCCAGCAGAGGGACTAGCGGGCGCCCTTACAATGAGCAGTTCTTC. Translation: CASRGTSGRPYNEQFF.

This clone has a handful of counts. The chain combines TRBV7-9 with TRBJ2-7; D not certain. Germline values: CDR1 SEHNR, CDR2 FQNEAQ (reference sequence). V lost 3 bases and J 7 bases, leaving 16 bases between the germline ends. The CDR3 contains 14 residues. The CDR3 bases are TGTGCCAGCAGCTTGGACGGACCCTATAGGGAGCAGTACTTC. Translation gives CASSLDGPYREQYF. The full variable domain, completed using reference TRBV7-9 and TRBJ2-7, is DTGVSQNPRHKITKRGQNVTFRCDPISEHNRLYWYRQTLGQGPEFLTYFQNEAQLEKSRLLSDRFSAERPKGSFSTLEIQRTEQGDSAMYLCASSLDGPYREQYFGPGTRLTVT.

The CDR3 nucleotides are TGTGCCAGCAGTGACAATCTAGCGGGCCAAGAGACCCAGTACTTC. It specifies CASSDNLAGQETQYF. The genes are TRBV25-1 and TRBJ2-5, with 8 nucleotides matching TRBD2. The germline V gene has CDR1 MGHDK and CDR2 SYGVNS. Trimming at V came to 3 bases and at J to 1 base, leaving 4 bases not matched to a gene. The CDR3 runs to 15 residues.

This chain links TRBV6-1 with TRBJ2-7, with D perhaps matching TRBD1 (6 bases). V was trimmed by 8 bases and J by 0 bases, leaving 14 bases between them. The CDR3 is made up of 14 amino acids. In germline, CDR1 is MNHNS, CDR2 SASEGT. CDR3 sequence: CASLRGQNSYEQYF. CDR3 nucleotides: TGTGCCAGCCTCAGGGGACAAAACTCCTACGAGCAGTACTTC.

The chain uses TRBV10-3 and TRBJ2-3, with D possibly matching TRBD2 (5 bases). Germline V lookup: CDR1 ENHRY, CDR2 SYGVKD. Trimming took off 0 bases at V and 2 bases at J, with 9 bases between the two ends. The CDR3 extends over 15 amino acids. The CDR3 sequence is CAISESSGSTDTQYF. In DNA, the CDR3 is TGTGCCATCAGTGAGTCCTCGGGGTCCACAGATACGCAGTATTTT.

The rearrangement links TRBV9 to TRBJ2-1; tentative D call: TRBD2 (6 bases). Trimming left V 3 bases short and J 8 bases short, with 21 bases between. The CDR3 length is 16 residues. Germline-derived CDR1 and CDR2 are SGDLS and YYNGEE. CDR3 coding DNA: TGTGCCAGCAGCGCCCTGGGGGGAAGTGAGTTAGATGAGCAGTTCTTC. Protein sequence: CASSALGGSELDEQFF.